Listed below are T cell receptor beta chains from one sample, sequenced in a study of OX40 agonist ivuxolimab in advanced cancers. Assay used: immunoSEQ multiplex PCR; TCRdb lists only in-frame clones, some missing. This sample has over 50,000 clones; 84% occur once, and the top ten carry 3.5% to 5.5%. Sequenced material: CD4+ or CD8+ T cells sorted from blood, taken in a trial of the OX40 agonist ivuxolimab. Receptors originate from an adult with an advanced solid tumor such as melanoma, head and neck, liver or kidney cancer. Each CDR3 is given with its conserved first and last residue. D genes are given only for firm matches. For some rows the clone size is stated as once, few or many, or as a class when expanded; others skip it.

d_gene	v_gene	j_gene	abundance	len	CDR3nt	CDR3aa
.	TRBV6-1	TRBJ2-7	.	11	TGTGCCAGCAGTCAGAGCTACGAGCAGTACTTC	CASSQSYEQYF
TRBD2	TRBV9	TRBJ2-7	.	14	TGTGCCAGCAGCGCTAGACTAGCGGCCTACGAGCAGTACTTC	CASSARLAAYEQYF
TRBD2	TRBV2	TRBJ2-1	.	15	TGTGCCAGCAGTTTACTAGCGGGACGCTACAATGAGCAGTTCTTC	CASSLLAGRYNEQFF
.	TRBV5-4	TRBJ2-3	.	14	TGTGCCAGCAGCCAGGACTACCGCACAGATACGCAGTATTTT	CASSQDYRTDTQYF
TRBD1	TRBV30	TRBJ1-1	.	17	TGTGCCTGGAGCGATCCGGGGTTTGGCAGGGGGTCTGGTGAAGCTTTCTTT	CAWSDPGFGRGSGEAFF
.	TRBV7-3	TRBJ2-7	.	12	TGTGCCAGCAGCTTAATATCGGGCGAGCAGTACTTC	CASSLISGEQYF
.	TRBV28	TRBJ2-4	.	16	TGTGCCAGCAGTTCTGTTAGGGCCCCCACCAAAAACATTCAGTACTTC	CASSSVRAPTKNIQYF
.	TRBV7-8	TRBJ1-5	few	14	TGTGCCAGCAGATTAGCGGCGAGCAATCAGCCCCAGCATTTT	CASRLAASNQPQHF
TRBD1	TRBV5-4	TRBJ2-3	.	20	TGTGCCAGCAGCTCCCCGCGCCGACTGACAGGGATAGTTAGCACAGATACGCAGTATTTT	CASSSPRRLTGIVSTDTQYF
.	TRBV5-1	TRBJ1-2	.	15	TGCGCCAGCAGCGCGCAGGTGGTCCAGGGTATTGACTACACCTTC	CASSAQVVQGIDYTF
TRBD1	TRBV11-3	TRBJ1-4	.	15	TGTGCCAGCAGCTTAGATACGACAGGGGTTGAAAAACTGTTTTTT	CASSLDTTGVEKLFF
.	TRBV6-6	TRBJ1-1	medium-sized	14	TGTGCCAGCAGTTACTCAGGGGGGCGCGGAGGAACTTTCTTT	CASSYSGGRGGTFF
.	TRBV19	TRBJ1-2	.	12	TGTGCCAGTGGAACACTAAACTATGGCTACACCTTC	CASGTLNYGYTF
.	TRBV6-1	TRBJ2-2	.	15	TGTGCCAGCAACGCTCTAGGGCCGGACACCGGGGAGCTGTTTTTT	CASNALGPDTGELFF
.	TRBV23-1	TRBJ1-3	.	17	TGCGCCAGCAGAACAACCGATGGGGGACAATCTGGAAACACCATATATTTT	CASRTTDGGQSGNTIYF
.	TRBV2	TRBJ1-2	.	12	TGTGCCAGCAGTTGGACCGCCTATGGCTACACCTTC	CASSWTAYGYTF
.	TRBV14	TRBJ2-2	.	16	TGTGCCAGCAGCCAAGCAATCCCTATGAACACCGGGGAGCTGTTTTTT	CASSQAIPMNTGELFF
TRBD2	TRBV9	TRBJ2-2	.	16	TGTGCCAGCAGCGTAGTCAGAGCGGGAGAGGCCGGGGAGCTGTTTTTT	CASSVVRAGEAGELFF
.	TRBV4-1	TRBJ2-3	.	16	TGCGCCAGCAGCCAAGCTACTGGACCTCAGACAGATACGCAGTATTTT	CASSQATGPQTDTQYF
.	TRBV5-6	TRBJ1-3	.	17	TGTGCCAGCAGCTTGTTCACAGATCTTCCGTCTGGAAACACCATATATTTT	CASSLFTDLPSGNTIYF
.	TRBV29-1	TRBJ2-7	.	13	TGCAGCGTTGACGCAGGTGGTGGGTACGAGCAGTACTTC	CSVDAGGGYEQYF
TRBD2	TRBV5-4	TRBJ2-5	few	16	TGTGCCAGCAGCTTCGATCTAGCGGGCGCATTTGAGACCCAGTACTTC	CASSFDLAGAFETQYF
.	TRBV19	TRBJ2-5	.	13	TGTGCCAGTAGTATAGTAGGAGAAGAGACCCAGTACTTC	CASSIVGEETQYF
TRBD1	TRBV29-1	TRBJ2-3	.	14	TGCAGCGGGGGGCGACAGGGGGGTTCAGATACGCAGTATTTT	CSGGRQGGSDTQYF
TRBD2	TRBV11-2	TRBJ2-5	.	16	TGTGCCAGCAGCCAGCCTGCGGGAGGGATAGGAGAGACCCAGTACTTC	CASSQPAGGIGETQYF
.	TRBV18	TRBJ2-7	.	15	TGTGCCAGCTCACCCGGGACGGCCGTCTCCTACGAGCAGTACTTC	CASSPGTAVSYEQYF
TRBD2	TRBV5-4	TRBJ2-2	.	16	TGTGCCAGCAGCACAGGAGGACTAGCGGACACCGGGGAGCTGTTTTTT	CASSTGGLADTGELFF
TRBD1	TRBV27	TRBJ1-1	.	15	TGTGCCAGCAGGGTCCGGGACAGGCCGCGAACTGAAGCTTTCTTT	CASRVRDRPRTEAFF
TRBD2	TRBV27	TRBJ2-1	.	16	TGTGCCAGCAGGGAGTATAGCGGGAGGGCCGACAATGAGCAGTTCTTC	CASREYSGRADNEQFF